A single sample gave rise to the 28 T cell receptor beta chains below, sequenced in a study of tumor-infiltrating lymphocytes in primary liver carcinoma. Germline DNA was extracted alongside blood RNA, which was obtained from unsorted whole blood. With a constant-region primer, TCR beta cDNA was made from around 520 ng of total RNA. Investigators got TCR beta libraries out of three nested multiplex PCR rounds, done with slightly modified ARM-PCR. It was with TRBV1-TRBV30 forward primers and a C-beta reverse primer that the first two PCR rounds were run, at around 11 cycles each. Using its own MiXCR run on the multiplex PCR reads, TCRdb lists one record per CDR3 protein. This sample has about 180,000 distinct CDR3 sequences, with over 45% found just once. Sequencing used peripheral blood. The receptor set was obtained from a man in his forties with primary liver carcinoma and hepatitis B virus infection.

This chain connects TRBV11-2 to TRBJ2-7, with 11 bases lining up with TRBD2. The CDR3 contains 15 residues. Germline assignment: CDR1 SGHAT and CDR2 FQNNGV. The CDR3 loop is CVSSLAGLAGGEQYF. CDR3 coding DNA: TGTGTCAGTAGCTTAGCTGGACTAGCGGGTGGAGAGCAGTACTTC. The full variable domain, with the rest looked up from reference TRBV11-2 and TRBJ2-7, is EAGVAQSPRYKIIEKRQSVAFWCNPISGHATLYWYQQILGQGPKLLIQFQNNGVVDDSQLPKDRFSAERLKGVDSTLKIQPAKLEDSAVYLCVSSLAGLAGGEQYFGPGTRLTVT.

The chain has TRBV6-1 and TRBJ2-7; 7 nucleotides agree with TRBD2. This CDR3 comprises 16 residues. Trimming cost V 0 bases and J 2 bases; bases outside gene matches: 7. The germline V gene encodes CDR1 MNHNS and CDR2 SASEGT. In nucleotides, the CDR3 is TGTGCCAGCAGTGAAGCGCGGGGGACTGTCGCCTACGAGCAGTACTTC. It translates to CASSEARGTVAYEQYF.

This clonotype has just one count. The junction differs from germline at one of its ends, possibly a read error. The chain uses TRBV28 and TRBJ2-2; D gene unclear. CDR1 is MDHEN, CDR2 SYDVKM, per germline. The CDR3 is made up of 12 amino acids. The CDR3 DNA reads TGTGCCGGCAGCCTTAGCACCGGGGAGCTGTTTTTT. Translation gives CAGSLSTGELFF.

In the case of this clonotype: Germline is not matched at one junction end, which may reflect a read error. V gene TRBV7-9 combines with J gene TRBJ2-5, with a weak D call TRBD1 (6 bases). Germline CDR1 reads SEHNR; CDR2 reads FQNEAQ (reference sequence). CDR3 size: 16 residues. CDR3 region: CASSTSVRGILETLYF. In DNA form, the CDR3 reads TGTGCCAGCAGCACCTCGGTCAGGGGCATTTTGGAGACCCTGTACTTC. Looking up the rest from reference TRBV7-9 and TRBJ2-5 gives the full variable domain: DTGVSQNPRHKITKRGQNVTFRCDPISEHNRLYWYRQTLGQGPEFLTYFQNEAQLEKSRLLSDRFSAERPKGSFSTLEIQRTEQGDSAMYLCASSTSVRGILETLYFGPGTRLLVL.

CDR3: CASSFSSTDTQYF. The CDR3 DNA reads TGTGCCAGCAGCTTCTCATCCACAGATACGCAGTATTTT. The rearrangement links TRBV7-9 to TRBJ2-3, with D unclear. The length of the CDR3 is 13 residues. V lost 3 bases to trimming and J lost 2 bases, with 6 bases between them. Germline values: CDR1 SEHNR, CDR2 FQNEAQ (reference sequence).

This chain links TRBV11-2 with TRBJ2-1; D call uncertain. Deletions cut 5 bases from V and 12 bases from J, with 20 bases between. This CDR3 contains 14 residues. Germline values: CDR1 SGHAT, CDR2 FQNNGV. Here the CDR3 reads CASSSRDSYDAQFF. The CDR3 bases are TGTGCCAGCAGCAGCCGAGACTCCTACGATGCGCAGTTCTTC.

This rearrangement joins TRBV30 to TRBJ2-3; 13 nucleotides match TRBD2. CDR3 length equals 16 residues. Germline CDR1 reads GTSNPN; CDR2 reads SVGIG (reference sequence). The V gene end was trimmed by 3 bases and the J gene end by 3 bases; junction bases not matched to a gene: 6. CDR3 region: CAWSLRLAGGTDTQYF. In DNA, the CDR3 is TGTGCCTGGAGCTTGCGACTAGCGGGAGGAACAGATACGCAGTATTTT. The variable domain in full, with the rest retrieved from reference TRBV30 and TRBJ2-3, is SQTIHQWPATLVQPVGSPLSLECTVEGTSNPNLYWYRQAAGRGLQLLFYSVGIGQISSEVPQNLSASRPQDRQFILSSKKLLLSDSGFYLCAWSLRLAGGTDTQYFGPGTRLTVL.

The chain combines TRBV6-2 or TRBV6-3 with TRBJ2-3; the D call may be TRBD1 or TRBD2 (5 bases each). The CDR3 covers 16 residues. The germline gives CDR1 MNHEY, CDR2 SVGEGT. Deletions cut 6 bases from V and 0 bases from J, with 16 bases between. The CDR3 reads CASSPRGTSSTDTQYF. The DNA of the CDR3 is TGTGCCAGCAGCCCCCGAGGGACCTCCAGCACAGATACGCAGTATTTT.

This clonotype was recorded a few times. This CDR3 is CASSYRTADTQYF. The DNA for the CDR3 is TGTGCCAGCAGTTACCGGACTGCAGATACGCAGTATTTT. The genes are TRBV6-5 and TRBJ2-3, with D tentatively TRBD2 (5 bases). This CDR3 region has 13 residues. Germline V gene data show CDR1 as MNHEY and CDR2 as SVGAGI. V was shortened by 2 bases and J by 4 bases, with 7 bases between the two germline ends.

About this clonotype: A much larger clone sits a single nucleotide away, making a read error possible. The CDR3 sequence: CSYHEWGATEAFF. CDR3 DNA sequence: TGCAGCTACCATGAGTGGGGCGCCACTGAAGCTTTCTTT. The genes are TRBV29-1 and TRBJ1-1; tentatively, D is TRBD1 (5 bases). The CDR3 sequence is 13 residues long. Germline-derived CDR1 and CDR2 are SQVTM and ANQGSEA. V was shortened by 8 bases and J by 4 bases, with 17 bases between the two germline ends.

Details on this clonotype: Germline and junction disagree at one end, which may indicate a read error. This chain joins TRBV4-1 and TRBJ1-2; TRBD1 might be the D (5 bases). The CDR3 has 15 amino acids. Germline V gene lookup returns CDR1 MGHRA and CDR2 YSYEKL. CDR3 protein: CASSQGAGINYGYAF. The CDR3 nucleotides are TGCGCCAGCAGCCAAGGAGCAGGGATAAACTATGGCTACGCCTTC.

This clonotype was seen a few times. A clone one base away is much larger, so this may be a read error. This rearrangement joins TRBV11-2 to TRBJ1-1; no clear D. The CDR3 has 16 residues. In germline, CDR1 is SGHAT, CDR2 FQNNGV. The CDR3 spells CVSSQRARELNTEAFF. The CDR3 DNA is TGTGTCAGCAGCCAACGGGCGAGGGAATTGAACACTGAAGCTTTCTTT.

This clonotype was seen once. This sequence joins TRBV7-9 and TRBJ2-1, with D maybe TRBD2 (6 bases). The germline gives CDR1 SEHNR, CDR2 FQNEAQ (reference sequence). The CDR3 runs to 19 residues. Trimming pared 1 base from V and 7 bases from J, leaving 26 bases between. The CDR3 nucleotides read TGTGCCAGCAGCTTAGGGGTGGTTGGAGGGGACTCCCTTTGGAATGAGCAGTTCTTC. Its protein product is CASSLGVVGGDSLWNEQFF.

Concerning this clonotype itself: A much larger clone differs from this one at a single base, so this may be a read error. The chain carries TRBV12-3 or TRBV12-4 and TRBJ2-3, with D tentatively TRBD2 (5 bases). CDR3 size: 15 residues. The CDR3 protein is CANSLRGQLVDTQYF. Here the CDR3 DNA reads TGTGCCAACAGTTTAAGAGGGCAGTTAGTGGATACGCAGTATTTT.

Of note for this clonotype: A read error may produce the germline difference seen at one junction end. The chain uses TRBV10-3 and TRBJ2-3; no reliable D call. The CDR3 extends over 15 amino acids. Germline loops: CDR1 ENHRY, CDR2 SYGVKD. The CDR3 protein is CAISGSYVSTDRQYF. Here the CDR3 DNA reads TGTGCCATCAGTGGGTCGTACGTAAGCACAGATAGGCAGTATTTT.

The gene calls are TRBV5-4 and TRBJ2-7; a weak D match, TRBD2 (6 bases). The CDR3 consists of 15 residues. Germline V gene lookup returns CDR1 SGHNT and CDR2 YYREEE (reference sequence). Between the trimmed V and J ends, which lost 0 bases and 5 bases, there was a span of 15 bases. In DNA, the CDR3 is TGTGCCAGCAGCTTGGCGGGAGTAGGACGTCACGAGCAGTACTTC. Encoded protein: CASSLAGVGRHEQYF.

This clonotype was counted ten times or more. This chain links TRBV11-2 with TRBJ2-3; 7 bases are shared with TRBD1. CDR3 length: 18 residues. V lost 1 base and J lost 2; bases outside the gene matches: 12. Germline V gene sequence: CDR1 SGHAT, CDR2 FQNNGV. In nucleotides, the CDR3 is TGTGCCAGCAGCTTAGGTCTTTTCACAGGGGTCGCCACAGATACGCAGTATTTT. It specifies CASSLGLFTGVATDTQYF.

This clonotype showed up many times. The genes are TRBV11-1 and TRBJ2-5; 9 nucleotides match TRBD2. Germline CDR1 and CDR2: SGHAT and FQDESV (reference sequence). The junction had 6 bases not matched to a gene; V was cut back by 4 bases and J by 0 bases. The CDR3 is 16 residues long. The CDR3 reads CASSSRLAENQETQYF. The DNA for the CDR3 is TGTGCCAGCAGCTCCAGACTAGCGGAGAACCAAGAGACCCAGTACTTC.

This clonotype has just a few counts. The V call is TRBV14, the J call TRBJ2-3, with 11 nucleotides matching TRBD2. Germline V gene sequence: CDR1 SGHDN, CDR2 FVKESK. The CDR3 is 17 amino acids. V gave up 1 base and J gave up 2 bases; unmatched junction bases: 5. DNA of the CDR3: TGTGCCAGCAGCCAAGTGGGACTAGCGGACCACACAGATACGCAGTATTTT. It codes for CASSQVGLADHTDTQYF.

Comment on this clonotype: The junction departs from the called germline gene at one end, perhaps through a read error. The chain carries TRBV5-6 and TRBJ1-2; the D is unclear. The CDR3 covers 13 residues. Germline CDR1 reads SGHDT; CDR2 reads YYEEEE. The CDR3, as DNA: TGTGCCAGCACCTTGTTGACGGAAAACGGCTACACCTTC. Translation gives CASTLLTENGYTF. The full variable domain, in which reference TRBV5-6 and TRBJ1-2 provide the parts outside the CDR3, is DAGVTQSPTHLIKTRGQQVTLRCSPKSGHDTVSWYQQALGQGPQFIFQYYEEEERQRGNFPDRFSGHQFPNYSSELNVNALLLGDSALYLCASTLLTENGYTFGSGTRLTVV.

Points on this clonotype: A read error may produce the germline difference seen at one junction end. The CDR3 loop is CDSSLAQQGQRQPQHF. The CDR3 nucleotides are TGTGACAGCAGTTTAGCGCAGCAGGGTCAGCGCCAGCCCCAGCATTTT. The chain couples TRBV12-3 or TRBV12-4 to TRBJ1-5; D might be TRBD1 (5 bases). This CDR3 has 16 amino acids.

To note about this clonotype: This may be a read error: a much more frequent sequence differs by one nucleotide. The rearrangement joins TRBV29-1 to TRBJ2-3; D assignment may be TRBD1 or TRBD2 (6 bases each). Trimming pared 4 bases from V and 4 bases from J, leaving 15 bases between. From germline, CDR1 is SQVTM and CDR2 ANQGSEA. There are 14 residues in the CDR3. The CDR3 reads CSVVEGKGADTQYF. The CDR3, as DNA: TGCAGCGTTGTGGAGGGTAAGGGGGCAGATACGCAGTATTTT.

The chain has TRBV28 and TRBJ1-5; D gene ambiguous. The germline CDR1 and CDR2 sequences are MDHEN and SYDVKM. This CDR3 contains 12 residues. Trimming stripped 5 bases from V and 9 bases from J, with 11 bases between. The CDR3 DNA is TGTGCCAGCAGTCTTGACCTGGGGCCCCAGCATTTT. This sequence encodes CASSLDLGPQHF.

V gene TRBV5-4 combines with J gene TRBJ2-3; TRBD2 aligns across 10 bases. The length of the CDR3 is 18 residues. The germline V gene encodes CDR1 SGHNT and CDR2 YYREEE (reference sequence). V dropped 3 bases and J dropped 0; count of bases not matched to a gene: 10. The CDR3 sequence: CASSSYHRLAGSTDTQYF. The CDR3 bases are TGTGCCAGCAGCTCATACCACCGACTAGCGGGTAGCACAGATACGCAGTATTTT.

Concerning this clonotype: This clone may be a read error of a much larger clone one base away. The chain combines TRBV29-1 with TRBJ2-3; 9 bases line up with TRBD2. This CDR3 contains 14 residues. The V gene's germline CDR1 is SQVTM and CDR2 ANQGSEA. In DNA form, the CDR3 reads TGCAGCGTTTACAAGACTAGCGGCACATATACGCAGTATTTT. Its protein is CSVYKTSGTYTQYF.

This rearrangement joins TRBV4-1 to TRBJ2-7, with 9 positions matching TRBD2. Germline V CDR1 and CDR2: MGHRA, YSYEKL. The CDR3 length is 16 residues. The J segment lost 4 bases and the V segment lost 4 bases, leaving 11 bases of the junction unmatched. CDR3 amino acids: CASSPSDSGRKYEQYF. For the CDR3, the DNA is TGCGCCAGCAGCCCCTCGGATAGCGGGAGAAAATACGAGCAGTACTTC.

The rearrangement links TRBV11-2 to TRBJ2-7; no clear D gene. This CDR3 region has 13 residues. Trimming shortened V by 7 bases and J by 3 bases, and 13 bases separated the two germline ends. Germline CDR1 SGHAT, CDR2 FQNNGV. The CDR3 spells CASIERCHYEQYF. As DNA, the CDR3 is TGTGCCAGCATCGAAAGGTGTCACTACGAGCAGTACTTC.

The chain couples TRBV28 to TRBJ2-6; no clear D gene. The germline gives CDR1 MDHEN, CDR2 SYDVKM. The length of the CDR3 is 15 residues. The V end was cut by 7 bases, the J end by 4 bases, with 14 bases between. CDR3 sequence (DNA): TGTGCCAGCACTAAGCATGCCACCGGGGCCAACGTCCTGACTTTC. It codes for CASTKHATGANVLTF. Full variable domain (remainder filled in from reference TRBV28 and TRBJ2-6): DVKVTQSSRYLVKRTGEKVFLECVQDMDHENMFWYRQDPGLGLRLIYFSYDVKMKEKGDIPEGYSVSREKKERFSLILESASTNQTSMYLCASTKHATGANVLTFGAGSRLTVL.